One and the same sample provided the 13 T cell receptor beta chains below, sequenced in a study of T cell responses to AZD1222 COVID-19 vaccine. Sequencing was performed with immunoSEQ multiplex PCR; in TCRdb, only in-frame clones are kept and a portion is missing. Here the sample spans about 99,000 clones, around 90% being singletons. The specimen comprised peripheral blood, sampled on day 0 of AZD1222 vaccination. All receptors derive from an adult in good health.

The chain is built from TRBV4-1 and TRBJ1-2; maybe TRBD1 (6 bases). The germline CDR1 and CDR2 sequences are MGHRA and YSYEKL. This CDR3 is built from 12 residues. The germline V and J ends were trimmed by 0 bases and 9 bases, with 8 bases remaining between them. CDR3 coding DNA: TGCGCCAGCAGCCAAGAAACAGGGCGCTACACCTTC. As protein: CASSQETGRYTF.

The rearrangement uses TRBV7-9 and TRBJ2-3; D unresolved. The germline V gene has CDR1 SEHNR and CDR2 FQNEAQ (reference sequence). This CDR3 has 11 amino acids. Trimming shortened V by 8 bases and J by 6 bases, and 9 bases separated the two germline ends. CDR3 region: CASRNEDTQYF. In DNA, the CDR3 is TGTGCCAGCCGCAATGAGGATACGCAGTATTTT.

V usage is TRBV4-2 and J usage is TRBJ1-2; D possibly corresponds to TRBD1 (6 bases). The CDR3 runs to 15 residues. CDR1 LGHNA and CDR2 YNFKEQ come from the germline V gene. The V end was cut by 3 bases, the J end by 4 bases, with 15 bases between. CDR3 amino acids: CASSQAGTSPYGYTF. In DNA form, the CDR3 reads TGTGCCAGCAGCCAGGCAGGGACATCGCCCTATGGCTACACCTTC.

The chain is built from TRBV29-1 and TRBJ2-1; 9 bases fit TRBD2. The germline V gene has CDR1 SQVTM and CDR2 ANQGSEA. This CDR3 region has 15 residues. Trimming at V came to 6 bases and at J to 6 bases, leaving 12 bases not matched to a gene. CDR3 bases: TGCAGCGTCGCTTTGCCTAGCGGGGCGGTCAATGAGCAGTTCTTC. This encodes CSVALPSGAVNEQFF.

V usage is TRBV11-2 and J usage is TRBJ1-1, with D perhaps TRBD1 (6 bases). Deletions cut 5 bases from V and 1 base from J, with 11 bases between. The CDR3 length is 14 residues. Looked up from germline, CDR1 is SGHAT and CDR2 is FQNNGV. This CDR3 is CASSTETGNTEAFF. The CDR3 nucleotides are TGTGCCAGCAGCACAGAGACAGGGAACACTGAAGCTTTCTTT.

The V gene is TRBV6-5, the J gene TRBJ1-6, with D perhaps TRBD1 (5 bases). Trimming took off 5 bases at V and 10 bases at J, with 15 bases between the two ends. Germline CDR1 is MNHEY and CDR2 is SVGAGI. This CDR3 has 14 residues. CDR3 loop: CASSPDPGRSPLHF. The CDR3 DNA reads as TGTGCCAGCAGTCCAGATCCGGGACGGTCACCCCTCCACTTT.

This chain links TRBV5-4 with TRBJ2-2, with D maybe TRBD1 (5 bases). Looked up from germline, CDR1 is SGHNT and CDR2 is YYREEE (reference sequence). This CDR3 has 13 amino acids. V gave up 4 bases and J gave up 7 bases, with 11 bases separating them. For the CDR3, the DNA is TGTGCCAGCAGCGGGCCGCAGGGCGGGGAGCTGTTTTTT. Its translation is CASSGPQGGELFF.

The CDR3, as DNA: TGCGCCAGCAGCCAAGCGGTCTTACGGCGGAACCAAGAGACCCAGTACTTC. This codes for CASSQAVLRRNQETQYF. This chain joins TRBV4-3 and TRBJ2-5; the D is unclear. V lost 1 base to trimming and J lost 0 bases, with 15 bases between them. In germline, CDR1 is LGHNA, CDR2 YSLEER. The CDR3 length is 17 residues.

The gene calls are TRBV30 and TRBJ2-7; D call uncertain. Trimming took off 2 bases at V and 4 bases at J, with 21 bases between the two ends. The length of the CDR3 is 16 residues. The germline CDR1 and CDR2 sequences are GTSNPN and SVGIG (reference sequence). The CDR3 here is CAWSPIRLPLGYEQYV. The CDR3 DNA sequence: TGTGCCTGGAGTCCAATTCGACTCCCCCTGGGGTACGAGCAGTACGTC.

The rearrangement uses TRBV3-1 (or the pseudogene TRBV3-2) and TRBJ1-6; TRBD1 is a possible D gene (5 bases). Germline lookup yields CDR1 LGHDT and CDR2 YNNKEL (reference sequence). Trimming shortened V by 4 bases and J by 5 bases, and 12 bases separated the two germline ends. The CDR3 consists of 15 residues. This CDR3 reads CASSLGARNNSPLHF. The CDR3 nucleotides are TGTGCCAGCAGCCTTGGGGCCAGAAATAATTCACCCCTCCACTTT.

On this clone itself: Other DNA sequences of this sample code for an identical CDR3. V and J are TRBV6-1 and TRBJ1-5, with a possible D match to TRBD1 (5 bases). V lost 3 bases, J lost 5 bases, and 11 bases lay in between. This CDR3 is built from 14 residues. In germline, CDR1 is MNHNS, CDR2 SASEGT. CDR3 nucleotide sequence: TGTGCCAGCAGTGAGGGGACGCCTTATCAGCCCCAGCATTTT. It translates to CASSEGTPYQPQHF.

This clone was seen a handful of times. This chain joins TRBV9 and TRBJ1-6, with 8 nucleotides matching TRBD1. Looked up from germline, CDR1 is SGDLS and CDR2 is YYNGEE. This CDR3 contains 15 residues. Germline trimming cut 4 bases from V and 9 bases from J; bases unmatched to any gene: 9. CDR3 bases: TGTGCCAGCAGCTTCCGGGACAGGTCCCCTTCACCCCTCCACTTT. As protein: CASSFRDRSPSPLHF.

The chain combines TRBV4-3 with TRBJ1-4; unclear D gene. From germline, CDR1 is LGHNA and CDR2 YSLEER. The V and J ends lost 1 base and 3 bases respectively, with 9 bases between them. This CDR3 is 15 amino acids long. The CDR3, as DNA: TGCGCCAGCAGCCAAGGAGGATCCCCTAATGAAAAACTGTTTTTT. This gives the protein CASSQGGSPNEKLFF.